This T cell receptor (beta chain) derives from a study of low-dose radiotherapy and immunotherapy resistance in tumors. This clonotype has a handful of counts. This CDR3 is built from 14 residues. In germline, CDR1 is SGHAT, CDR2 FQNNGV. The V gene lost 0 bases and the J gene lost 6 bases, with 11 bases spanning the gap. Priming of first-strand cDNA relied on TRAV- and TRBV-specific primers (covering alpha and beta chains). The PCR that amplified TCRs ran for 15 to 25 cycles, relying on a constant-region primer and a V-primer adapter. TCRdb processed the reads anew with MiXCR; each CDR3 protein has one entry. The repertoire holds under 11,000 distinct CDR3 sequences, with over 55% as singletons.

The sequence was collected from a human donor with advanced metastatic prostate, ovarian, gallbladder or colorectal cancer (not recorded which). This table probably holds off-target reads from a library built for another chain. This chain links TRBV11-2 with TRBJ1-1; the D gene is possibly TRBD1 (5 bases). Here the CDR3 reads CASSLDSGLAEAFF. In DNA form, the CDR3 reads TGTGCCAGCAGCTTAGATTCAGGGTTGGCTGAAGCTTTCTTT.